A selection of T cell receptor beta chains follows, all from one sample in a study of blood T cell repertoires in COVID-19. Sequencing was performed with immunoSEQ multiplex PCR; in TCRdb, only in-frame clones are kept and a portion is missing. The sample has 150,000 or so clones, around 84% seen once. The sequenced material came from PBMCs or T cells enriched from blood (not recorded which). The origin of the receptors is a woman in her 50s who had recovered from COVID-19. The CDR3 runs from the conserved cysteine through the conserved F or W. A D gene is named only where the DNA matches it firmly. Clone size is not always given. Where it is, it says once, few, many or a class for expanded clones.

clone_size j_call d_call v_call cdr3_aa cdr3_nt
- TRBJ2-1 TRBD2 TRBV19 CASSGGPSGGLNEQFF TGTGCCAGTAGTGGTGGCCCTAGCGGGGGCCTCAATGAGCAGTTCTTC
- TRBJ1-1 TRBD1 TRBV2 CASSEQGATEAFF TGTGCCAGCAGTGAACAGGGGGCAACTGAAGCTTTCTTT
once TRBJ2-3 TRBD1 TRBV19 CASTPRKGASDTQYF TGTGCCAGTACCCCAAGAAAGGGGGCCTCAGATACGCAGTATTTT
- TRBJ1-1 - TRBV2 CASSVQGREAFF TGTGCCAGCAGTGTCCAGGGCCGGGAGGCTTTCTTT
- TRBJ1-2 - TRBV9 CASSVTPSHYGYTF TGTGCCAGCAGCGTAACGCCTAGCCACTATGGCTACACCTTC
- TRBJ2-7 - TRBV6-5 CASSYRGAEQYF TGTGCCAGCAGTTACCGGGGGGCCGAGCAGTACTTC
few TRBJ1-2 TRBD1 TRBV19 CASTRTGVANYGYTF TGTGCCAGTACCAGGACAGGAGTGGCTAACTATGGCTACACCTTC
- TRBJ1-2 - TRBV4-3 CASSPSGVPYGYTF TGCGCCAGCAGCCCCTCGGGAGTTCCCTATGGCTACACCTTC
- TRBJ1-6 - TRBV19 CASSIVATSNSPLHF TGTGCCAGTAGTATAGTAGCGACCTCTAATTCACCCCTCCACTTT
- TRBJ1-2 - TRBV27 CASRPIINYGYTF TGTGCCAGCAGACCTATTATAAACTATGGCTACACCTTC
many TRBJ1-2 TRBD1 TRBV6-4 CASSAGTGSYTF TGTGCCAGCAGTGCTGGGACAGGCAGCTACACCTTC
- TRBJ2-5 TRBD1 TRBV5-4 CASSPIQGAGGETQYF TGTGCCAGCAGCCCGATTCAGGGGGCAGGCGGAGAGACCCAGTACTTC
- TRBJ1-2 TRBD1 TRBV7-9 CAIPTPGQEFGYTF TGTGCCATCCCAACCCCGGGACAGGAGTTCGGCTACACCTTC
- TRBJ1-6 - TRBV19 CASTDGGQTYNSPLHF TGTGCCAGTACCGATGGAGGACAGACCTATAATTCACCCCTCCACTTT
once TRBJ1-1 TRBD1 TRBV29-1 CSARDRGYMNTEAFF TGCAGCGCTAGGGACAGGGGGTACATGAACACTGAAGCTTTCTTT
- TRBJ1-6 - TRBV3-1/TRBV3-2 CASSPARGNSPLHF TGTGCCAGCTCACCTGCTAGGGGTAATTCACCCCTCCACTTT
- TRBJ2-2 TRBD2 TRBV11-2 CASSFRGDTGELFF TGTGCCAGCAGCTTTCGGGGGGACACCGGGGAGCTGTTTTTT
- TRBJ1-5 - TRBV18 CASSPSADSNQPQHF TGTGCCAGCTCACCATCCGCGGATAGCAATCAGCCCCAGCATTTT
- TRBJ2-2 - TRBV11-2 CASSLLSGPTNTGELFF TGTGCCAGCAGCTTACTAAGCGGGCCTACGAACACCGGGGAGCTGTTTTTT
- TRBJ2-3 TRBD2 TRBV7-3 CASSPRASGGSTQYF TGTGCCAGCAGCCCCCGGGCTAGCGGGGGCAGCACGCAGTATTTT
- TRBJ1-2 - TRBV18 CASSRDGLGDGYTF TGTGCCAGCTCACGCGATGGGCTAGGGGATGGCTACACCTTC
- TRBJ1-1 - TRBV25-1 CASRGVPRAEAFF TGTGCCAGCAGAGGAGTTCCCAGGGCTGAAGCTTTCTTT
- TRBJ1-6 - TRBV2 CASRETGAPNSPLHF TGTGCCAGCAGGGAGACAGGAGCACCCAATTCACCCCTCCACTTT
- TRBJ2-1 - TRBV29-1 CSSGRNEQFF TGCAGCTCTGGGCGCAATGAGCAGTTCTTC
- TRBJ1-1 - TRBV19 CASSNLRVMNTEAFF TGTGCCAGTAGTAACCTGAGGGTCATGAACACTGAAGCTTTCTTT
- TRBJ2-3 TRBD2 TRBV7-2 CASSLAPPGGSTDTQYF TGTGCCAGCAGCTTAGCTCCCCCGGGAGGAAGCACAGATACGCAGTATTTT
- TRBJ1-1 - TRBV7-2 CASSPGLVMNTEAFF TGTGCCAGCAGCCCAGGACTAGTCATGAACACTGAAGCTTTCTTT
- TRBJ2-7 TRBD2 TRBV29-1 CSVDGVSGYKTYEQYF TGCAGCGTTGATGGAGTTAGCGGGTACAAAACCTACGAGCAGTACTTC
- TRBJ1-3 - TRBV19 CASTPRTDSGNTIYF TGTGCCAGTACCCCACGGACAGACTCTGGAAACACCATATATTTT
- TRBJ2-7 - TRBV4-3 CASSRERRDYEQYF TGCGCCAGCAGCCGGGAGCGGAGGGACTACGAGCAGTACTTC
- TRBJ1-1 - TRBV4-1 CASSLRADSRNTEAFF TGCGCCAGCAGCCTCCGCGCCGACAGTCGAAACACTGAAGCTTTCTTT
once TRBJ2-1 - TRBV28 CASSWESNNEQFF TGTGCCAGCAGTTGGGAGTCCAACAATGAGCAGTTCTTC
- TRBJ2-1 TRBD2 TRBV28 CASMPWTSAYNEQFF TGTGCCAGCATGCCCTGGACTAGCGCCTACAATGAGCAGTTCTTC
- TRBJ1-1 - TRBV7-9 CASSLLAGNTEAFF TGTGCCAGCAGCTTATTGGCAGGCAACACTGAAGCTTTCTTT
- TRBJ1-6 - TRBV20-1 CSASDAGDNSPLHF TGCAGTGCTAGTGATGCAGGGGATAATTCACCCCTCCACTTT
- TRBJ1-4 - TRBV19 CASSSEEESEKLFF TGTGCCAGTTCGTCTGAAGAGGAAAGTGAAAAACTGTTTTTT
- TRBJ2-7 - TRBV12-5 CASDPKGSTGSETYEQYF TGTGCTAGTGACCCGAAAGGCTCAACAGGGAGCGAAACCTACGAGCAGTACTTC
- TRBJ2-3 - TRBV10-3 CAISYTDTQYF TGTGCCATCAGCTACACAGATACGCAGTATTTT
- TRBJ2-7 - TRBV6-2/TRBV6-3 CASSYLQGGEQYF TGTGCCAGCAGTTACTTACAGGGTGGCGAGCAGTACTTC
- TRBJ2-2 TRBD2 TRBV6-1 CASSERLAAMNTGELFF TGTGCCAGCAGCGAACGACTAGCGGCGATGAACACCGGGGAGCTGTTTTTT
- TRBJ1-1 TRBD1 TRBV24-1 CATKDRGNTEAFF TGTGCCACCAAGGACAGGGGGAACACTGAAGCTTTCTTT
few TRBJ1-1 TRBD1 TRBV6-5 CASSRTGGTEAFF TGTGCCAGCAGTCGTACAGGGGGCACTGAAGCTTTCTTT
- TRBJ2-7 TRBD1 TRBV10-3 CAIRQGNEQYF TGTGCCATCAGACAGGGGAACGAGCAGTACTTC
- TRBJ2-2 TRBD2 TRBV4-1 CASSHGTSGSFAGELFF TGCGCCAGCAGCCACGGAACTAGCGGGAGTTTCGCCGGGGAGCTGTTTTTT
- TRBJ2-5 TRBD2 TRBV3-1/TRBV3-2 CATSHGRGGHTQYF TGTGCCACCAGCCACGGGAGGGGGGGGCACACCCAGTACTTC